Sequencing of this TCR beta chain was carried out in a study of shared clonotypes between healthy human individuals. Sequencing was performed with immunoSEQ multiplex PCR; in TCRdb, only in-frame clones are kept and a portion is missing. The repertoire holds 2 million to 3 million clones, over 85% seen once, with about 0.38% in the top ten. With 0 bases clipped from V and 4 bases from J, the junction kept 6 bases outside the gene matches. The CDR3 sequence is 15 residues long. Germline-derived CDR1 and CDR2 are SGHTS and YDEGEE. V usage is TRBV5-8 and J usage is TRBJ2-5, with 7 nucleotides matching TRBD1. The source of this sequence is a man younger than 35 in good health. Some clones in this sample may be carry-over from other donors' samples. Specimen: naive CD4+ T cells from PBMCs. As to subset: CD45RA+ positively selected. In DNA, the CDR3 is TGTGCCAGCAGCTTGGACCTACAGGGGCGAGAGACCCAGTACTTC. It translates to CASSLDLQGRETQYF.